This section outlines one TCR beta chain sequence together with its context. This table comes from immunoSEQ multiplex PCR, and its TCRdb copy is limited to in-frame clones, with some not included. The sample yields tens of thousands of clones, about 85% seen once. This entry comes from a study of PD-1 and CTLA-4 blockade in melanoma. Germline values: CDR1 SGHDT, CDR2 YYEEEE. The CDR3 consists of 13 residues. V was clipped by 0 bases and J by 3 bases, with 7 bases between them. This receptor was taken from a human donor with melanoma. The chain carries TRBV5-6 and TRBJ2-7; D is uncertain. Sequencing used CD8+ T cells from peripheral blood, obtained from a patient given anti-PD-1 treatment. The CDR3 DNA reads as TGTGCCAGCAGCTTGGGACAACACTACGAGCAGTACTTC. Encoded protein: CASSLGQHYEQYF. The full variable domain, with the rest looked up from reference TRBV5-6 and TRBJ2-7, is DAGVTQSPTHLIKTRGQQVTLRCSPKSGHDTVSWYQQALGQGPQFIFQYYEEEERQRGNFPDRFSGHQFPNYSSELNVNALLLGDSALYLCASSLGQHYEQYFGPGTRLTVT.